A single sample is the source of the 4 T cell receptor beta chains below, sequenced in a study of cytotoxic CD8 clonotypes in ibrutinib-treated CLL. Measured with immunoSEQ multiplex PCR; TCRdb has only the in-frame clones, and not every one. The sample carries about 130,000 clones, around three quarters recorded once. This material consisted of PBMCs, taken after 12 months of ibrutinib treatment. These receptors originate from a human donor with chronic lymphocytic leukemia.

The rearrangement uses TRBV6-5 and TRBJ2-2, with unresolved D. Germline V gene sequence: CDR1 MNHEY, CDR2 SVGAGI. CDR3 size: 14 residues. V dropped 1 base and J dropped 6 bases, with 9 bases sitting between them. The CDR3 DNA follows: TGTGCCAGCAGTTACTTCGGCCAACCCGGGGAGCTGTTTTTT. This sequence encodes CASSYFGQPGELFF.

V gene TRBV7-7 combines with J gene TRBJ2-5, with a tentative D call TRBD2 (6 bases). Germline values: CDR1 SSHAT, CDR2 FNYEAQ (reference sequence). There are 13 residues in the CDR3. The ends were cut back, 5 bases at V and 5 bases at J, with 12 bases in the middle. As DNA, the CDR3 is TGTGCCAGCAGCACGTCGGAGGGGGAGACCCAGTACTTC. Its protein product is CASSTSEGETQYF.

The genes are TRBV29-1 and TRBJ2-1; 11 bases map to TRBD2. CDR1 SQVTM and CDR2 ANQGSEA come from the germline V gene. The CDR3 is 16 amino acids. V gave up 4 bases and J gave up 4 bases; unmatched junction bases: 9. The chain's CDR3 is CSVGTSGGGHYNEQFF. CDR3 DNA sequence: TGCAGCGTTGGAACTAGCGGGGGCGGGCATTACAATGAGCAGTTCTTC.

The rearrangement links TRBV4-1 to TRBJ1-2; D ambiguous. Germline V gives CDR1 MGHRA, CDR2 YSYEKL. The CDR3 totals 15 residues. Trimming pared 2 bases from V and 4 bases from J, leaving 14 bases between. The CDR3 bases are TGCGCCAGCAGCCAACACGTCCCCCCTCTCTATGGCTACACCTTC. It encodes CASSQHVPPLYGYTF.